This note documents a single T cell receptor beta chain sequence. No antigen is known for it. Germline V gene sequence: CDR1 SGHVS, CDR2 FNYEAQ. The CDR3 runs to 14 residues. The J segment lost 6 bases and the V segment lost 5 bases, leaving 4 bases of the junction unmatched. The data stem from a study of cytomegalovirus exposure and HLA in healthy donors. Study summary: For the roughly 390 genotyped donors, approximately 83% fell within the Caucasian-associated ancestry cluster. Findings and caveats of the study: Across donors, most TCRs were seen rarely, yet some public ones were widespread. The authors enumerated some 160 TCR beta chains as linked to cytomegalovirus.

PCR was performed using 60 Vbeta and 13 Jbeta primers. Authors' processing steps: Roughly 11 million shared chains were among some 75 million unique TCR beta chains counted in a later analysis. Profiling relied on immunoSEQ multiplex PCR, and the TCRdb table lists in-frame clones only, not all of them. V, J and clone size derive from that table, while D and trimming were established from the DNA sequence. The repertoire holds around 67,000 clones, with approximately 80% as singletons. This receptor was identified in a man between 18 and 35 years old in good health and CMV-seropositive. The sample consisted of PBMCs. This chain connects TRBV7-6 to TRBJ2-1; the match to TRBD1 covers 10 bases. Here the CDR3 DNA reads TGTGCCAGCAGCCCCCGGGACAGGGGCAATGAGCAGTTCTTC. Residues: CASSPRDRGNEQFF.